This T cell receptor (beta chain) was retrieved from a study of OX40 agonist ivuxolimab in advanced cancers. Only in-frame clones appear in the TCRdb table, and some are missing; sequencing was by immunoSEQ multiplex PCR. The top ten hold about 26% of the sample, which has 9,300 or so clones, about 66% seen once. This clone was seen more than once but under ten times. Germline lookup yields CDR1 GTSNPN and CDR2 SVGIG (reference sequence). Trimming stripped 6 bases from V and 7 bases from J, with 9 bases between. There are 10 residues in the CDR3. Material: CD4+ or CD8+ T cells sorted from blood, obtained in a trial of the OX40 agonist ivuxolimab. The V and J genes are TRBV30 and TRBJ1-1; no clear D. This TCR was sampled from an adult with an advanced solid tumor such as melanoma, head and neck, liver or kidney cancer. The chain's CDR3 is CACRPFEAFF. The CDR3 nucleotides are TGTGCCTGCAGACCCTTTGAAGCTTTCTTT.